The 8 T cell receptor beta chains below come from one sample, sequenced in a study of cytomegalovirus exposure and HLA in healthy donors (dated by TCRdb to the late 2010s). Library creation used the immunoSEQ multiplex PCR assay. For the multiplex PCR, a mixture combining 60 forward primers for TCR Vbeta segments and 13 reverse primers for TCR Jbeta segments was used. TCRdb's version of the immuneACCESS table is confined to in-frame rearrangements and falls short of the full clone set. An unresolved V gene accounts for under half of the shortfall where checked; the remainder is of unknown origin. The sample data list some 62,000 clones, and about 90% of these were observed just once. The ten largest clones take up approximately 1.5% of the sample. Sequenced material: PBMCs. The receptor source for this set is a young man in good health and CMV-seronegative.

The V and J genes are TRBV29-1 and TRBJ2-3; D call uncertain. The CDR3 contains 15 residues. Germline-derived CDR1 and CDR2 are SQVTM and ANQGSEA. With 7 bases removed from V and 3 bases from J, the gap between germline ends came to 20 bases. CDR3 coding DNA: TGCAGCGGCCAGTTAGCCCGTTCTCCGACAGATACGCAGTATTTT. Residues: CSGQLARSPTDTQYF.

The V gene is TRBV7-2, the J gene TRBJ1-2; D is perhaps TRBD1 (5 bases). CDR3 length: 15 amino acids. The V gene lost 6 bases and the J gene lost 4 bases, with 18 bases spanning the gap. The germline gives CDR1 SGHTA, CDR2 FQGNSA. CDR3 sequence: CASSIEEGLAYGYTF. Written as DNA, the CDR3 is TGTGCCAGCAGTATCGAGGAGGGGCTGGCCTATGGCTACACCTTC. The variable domain in full, with the rest retrieved from reference TRBV7-2 and TRBJ1-2, is GAGVSQSPSNKVTEKGKDVELRCDPISGHTALYWYRQSLGQGLEFLIYFQGNSAPDKSGLPSDRFSAERTGGSVSTLTIQRTQQEDSAVYLCASSIEEGLAYGYTFGSGTRLTVV.

The rearrangement links TRBV28 to TRBJ1-2; D is ambiguous. Trimming cost V 1 base and J 2 bases, with 8 bases left between them. Germline lookup yields CDR1 MDHEN and CDR2 SYDVKM. The CDR3 has 14 residues. The CDR3 nucleotides are TGTGCCAGCAGTTTATCCCCGGGGAACTATGGCTACACCTTC. It is translated as CASSLSPGNYGYTF.

The V call is TRBV6-1, the J call TRBJ2-2; D is possibly TRBD1 (5 bases). This CDR3 has 15 amino acids. V was trimmed by 2 bases and J by 8 bases, leaving 15 bases between them. CDR1 is MNHNS, CDR2 SASEGT, per germline. CDR3 in amino acids: CASSERRGPLGELFF. CDR3 coding DNA: TGTGCCAGCAGTGAAAGAAGGGGCCCCTTGGGGGAGCTGTTTTTT.

The sample holds one count of this clone. V and J are TRBV10-3 and TRBJ1-1, with TRBD1 matching 9 bases. The CDR3 loop spans 13 amino acids. Germline V CDR1 and CDR2: ENHRY, SYGVKD. J was trimmed by 3 bases and V by 10 bases; bases with no gene match: 6. The CDR3 spells CATDRGKYTEAFF. The CDR3 DNA sequence: TGTGCCACCGACAGGGGGAAATACACTGAAGCTTTCTTT.

The chain employs TRBV30 and TRBJ1-6, with unresolved D. This CDR3 has 11 amino acids. CDR1 is GTSNPN, CDR2 SVGIG, per germline (reference sequence). V gave up 5 bases and J gave up 12 bases, with 11 bases separating them. The CDR3 here is CAWGAGRPLHF. The CDR3 DNA is TGTGCCTGGGGAGCGGGGAGACCCCTCCACTTT. The variable domain in full, with the rest retrieved from reference TRBV30 and TRBJ1-6, is SQTIHQWPATLVQPVGSPLSLECTVEGTSNPNLYWYRQAAGRGLQLLFYSVGIGQISSEVPQNLSASRPQDRQFILSSKKLLLSDSGFYLCAWGAGRPLHFGNGTRLTVT.

This chain connects TRBV19 to TRBJ1-1; 9 positions match TRBD1. The CDR3 has 15 amino acids. The germline V gene encodes CDR1 LNHDA and CDR2 SQIVND (reference sequence). Trimming took 5 bases from V and 4 from J; bases not matched to a gene: 8. The CDR3 reads CASSAQTGGSTEAFF. CDR3 DNA: TGTGCCAGTAGTGCCCAAACAGGGGGCAGCACTGAAGCTTTCTTT.

The chain recombines TRBV6-6 with TRBJ1-2, with 8 bases lining up with TRBD1. CDR1 and CDR2 (germline): MNHNY, SVGAGI (reference sequence). CDR3 length: 14 residues. V lost 0 bases and J lost 8; bases outside the gene matches: 5. The CDR3 sequence is CASSYSRTGSGYTF. The CDR3 coding sequence is TGTGCCAGCAGTTACTCGCGGACAGGGAGCGGCTACACCTTC.